Listed below are T cell receptor beta chains from one sample, sequenced in a study of blood T cells in healthy people across ages. MiXCR, run by TCRdb on the 5' RACE reads, gives a single entry per CDR3 protein. Found here are 550,000 to 750,000 distinct CDR3 sequences, around 20% of them singletons; the top ten hold around 3.4%. Sequences were obtained from blood. The receptors originated from a man between 65 and 85 years old in good health. Both conserved end residues are trimmed from each CDR3. Clone size is given for some rows only: seen once, a few or many times, or a class if the clone is expanded.

v_gene: TRBV6-2/TRBV6-3
abundance: .
CDR3aa: ASSYSKTRRMETQY

v_gene: TRBV7-9
abundance: few
CDR3aa: ASSLVAGLNEQF

v_gene: TRBV6-1
abundance: .
CDR3aa: ASSARDRGTEAF

v_gene: TRBV9
abundance: few
CDR3aa: ASSADMAREQF

v_gene: TRBV12-3/TRBV12-4
abundance: .
CDR3aa: ASSLMRLSSYNEQF

v_gene: TRBV20-1
abundance: .
CDR3aa: SARGGGSPRNQPQH

v_gene: TRBV2
abundance: many
CDR3aa: ASSADREETQY

v_gene: TRBV12-3/TRBV12-4
abundance: .
CDR3aa: ASSHNEQF

v_gene: TRBV5-1
abundance: few
CDR3aa: ASSLGVGGARIDTQY

v_gene: TRBV11-2
abundance: .
CDR3aa: ASSLQGAVVTEAF

v_gene: TRBV11-2
abundance: .
CDR3aa: ASSLDNNAGVRVNTINEQF

v_gene: TRBV6-2/TRBV6-3
abundance: .
CDR3aa: ASSYSERDLYEQY

v_gene: TRBV20-1
abundance: .
CDR3aa: SAKGTVNQPQH

v_gene: TRBV12-3/TRBV12-4
abundance: few
CDR3aa: ASSFGHLSGYT